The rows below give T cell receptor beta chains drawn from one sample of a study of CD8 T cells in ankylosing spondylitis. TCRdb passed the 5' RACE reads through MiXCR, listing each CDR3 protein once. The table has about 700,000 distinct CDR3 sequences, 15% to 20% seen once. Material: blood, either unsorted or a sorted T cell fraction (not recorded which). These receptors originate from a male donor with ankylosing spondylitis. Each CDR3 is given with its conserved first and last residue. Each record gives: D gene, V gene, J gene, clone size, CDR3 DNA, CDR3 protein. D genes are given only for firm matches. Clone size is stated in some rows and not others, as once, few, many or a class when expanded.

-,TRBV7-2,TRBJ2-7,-,TGTGCCAGCAGCATGACAGGTGCCTCCTACGAGCAGTACTTC,CASSMTGASYEQYF
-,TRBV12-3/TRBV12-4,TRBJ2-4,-,TGTGCCAGCAGTCAACACGGGGAAAACATTCAGTACTTC,CASSQHGENIQYF
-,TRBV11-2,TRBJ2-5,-,TGTGCCAGCAGCTTAGGGCAGGGGGGGCAGACCCAGTACTTC,CASSLGQGGQTQYF
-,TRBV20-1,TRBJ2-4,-,TGCAGCGGTGGGGCCAAAAACATTCAGTACTTC,CSGGAKNIQYF
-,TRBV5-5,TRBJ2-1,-,TGTGCCAGCAGCTTACAGGCCTACGGCGGGGATGAGCAGTTCTTC,CASSLQAYGGDEQFF
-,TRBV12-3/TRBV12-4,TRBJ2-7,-,TGTGCCAGCAGTACCCAGGTGGGACGCAGCTACGAGCAGTACTTC,CASSTQVGRSYEQYF
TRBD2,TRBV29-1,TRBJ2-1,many,TGCAGCGCCGCGGGACTAGCGTTTGATGAGCAGTTCTTC,CSAAGLAFDEQFF
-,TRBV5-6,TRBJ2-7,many,TGTGCCAGCAGCCCGAGGTGGGCCCTCGGGACCTACGAGCAGTACTTC,CASSPRWALGTYEQYF
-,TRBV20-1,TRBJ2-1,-,TGCAGTGCTAGAGAGGCAGGGGGGTACAATGAGCAGTTCTTC,CSAREAGGYNEQFF
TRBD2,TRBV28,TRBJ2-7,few,TGTGCCAGCAGTCATAGCGGGGGGATGACCTACGAGCAGTACTTC,CASSHSGGMTYEQYF
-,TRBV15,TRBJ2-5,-,TGTGCCACCAGCAGAGAGACGGGGGACCCCGGGGAGACCCAGTACTTC,CATSRETGDPGETQYF
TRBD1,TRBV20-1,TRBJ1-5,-,TGCAGTGCTCCACAGGGGCCCAATCAGCCCCAGCATTTT,CSAPQGPNQPQHF
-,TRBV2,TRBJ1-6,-,TGTGCCAGCGAGTCAGATTCTAATTCACCCCTCCACTTT,CASESDSNSPLHF
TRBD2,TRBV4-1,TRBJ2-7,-,TGCGCCAGCAGCCAAGCGAGCGGGAGCTGGGACGAGCAGTACTTC,CASSQASGSWDEQYF
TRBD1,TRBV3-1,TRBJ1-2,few,TGTGCCAGCAGCCTCGACAGGGGCGATGGCTACACCTTC,CASSLDRGDGYTF
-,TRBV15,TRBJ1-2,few,TGTGCCACCAGCAGCAGTTTCGGTGGCGGCTACACCTTC,CATSSSFGGGYTF
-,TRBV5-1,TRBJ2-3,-,TGCGCCAGCAGCTTACGCGCGGAAGGGACAACAGATACGCAGTATTTT,CASSLRAEGTTDTQYF
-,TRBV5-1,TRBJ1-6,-,TGCGCCAGCAGCTGGGCAGGGGAGGGATCACCCCTCCACTTT,CASSWAGEGSPLHF
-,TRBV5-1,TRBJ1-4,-,TGCGCCAGCAGCTCGACCAAGGATAGCTTTTGGGGAGGGACTGAAAAACTGTTTTTT,CASSSTKDSFWGGTEKLFF
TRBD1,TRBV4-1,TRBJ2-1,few,TGCGCCAGCAGCCAAGAACCGGGACAGGGGAACAATGAGCAGTTCTTC,CASSQEPGQGNNEQFF
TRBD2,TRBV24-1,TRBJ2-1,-,TGTGCCACCAGTGATTCACTAGCGGGAGTTCGGGGCAATGAGCAGTTCTTC,CATSDSLAGVRGNEQFF
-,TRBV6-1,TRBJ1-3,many,TGTGCCAGCAGCCGCGGACTGATGAGCTCTGGAAACACCATATATTTT,CASSRGLMSSGNTIYF
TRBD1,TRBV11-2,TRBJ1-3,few,TGTGCCAGCAGCTTGTGGGACAGACGTCGGAACACCATATATTTT,CASSLWDRRRNTIYF
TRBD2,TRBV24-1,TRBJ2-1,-,TGTGCCACCGCTGCGGGAGGACTCTACAATGAGCAGTTCTTC,CATAAGGLYNEQFF
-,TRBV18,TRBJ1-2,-,TGTGCCAGCTCACCTGGGACTCAGTCTAACTATGGCTACACCTTC,CASSPGTQSNYGYTF
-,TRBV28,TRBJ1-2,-,TGTGCCAGCAGTTTAAGTGGGGGCCGCGGCTACACCTTC,CASSLSGGRGYTF
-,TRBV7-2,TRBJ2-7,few,TGTGCCAGCAGCTTAGGGACGATCTCTCGCTACGAGCAGTACTTC,CASSLGTISRYEQYF
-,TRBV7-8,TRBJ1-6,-,TGTGCCAGCAGCTTAGGTTCAACAGGTCCCAGCTCCTATAATTCACCCCTCCACTTT,CASSLGSTGPSSYNSPLHF
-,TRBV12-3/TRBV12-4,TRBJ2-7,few,TGTGCCAGCAGGCCAGGGGCAGACTACGAGCAGTACTTC,CASRPGADYEQYF
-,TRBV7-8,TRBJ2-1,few,TGTGCCAGCAGCCCCACTCCGGAATACAATGAGCAGTTCTTC,CASSPTPEYNEQFF
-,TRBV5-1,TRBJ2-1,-,TGCGCCAGCCGGGACACCTCCTACAATGAGCAGTTCTTC,CASRDTSYNEQFF
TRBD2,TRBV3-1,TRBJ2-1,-,TGTGCCAGCAGCCAAGACGGCTCGGCGGGAGCATCCTACAATGAGCAGTTCTTC,CASSQDGSAGASYNEQFF
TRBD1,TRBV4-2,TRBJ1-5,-,TGTGCCAGCAGCCAAGATGGGGACAGGGACAATCAGCCCCAGCATTTT,CASSQDGDRDNQPQHF
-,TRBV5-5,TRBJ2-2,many,TGTGCCAGCAGCCCCAGGGGATCGGTCACCGGGGAGCTGTTTTTT,CASSPRGSVTGELFF
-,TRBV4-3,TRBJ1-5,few,TGCGCCAGCAGCCAAGATAGGTGGGGTCGCAATCAGCCCCAGCATTTT,CASSQDRWGRNQPQHF
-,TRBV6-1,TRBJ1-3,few,TGTGCCAGCAGTGAATACGACGGACGCTCTGGAAACACCATATATTTT,CASSEYDGRSGNTIYF
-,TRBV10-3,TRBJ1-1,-,TGTGCCATCAAAGCCAACTCGGGGAACACTGAAGCTTTCTTT,CAIKANSGNTEAFF
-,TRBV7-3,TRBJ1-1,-,TGTGCCAGCAGCCCAAACGGGGCCTTACGGAACACTGAAGCTTTCTTT,CASSPNGALRNTEAFF
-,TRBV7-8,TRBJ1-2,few,TGTGCCAGCAGCTCGCCAGGACAGATCTATGGCTACACCTTC,CASSSPGQIYGYTF
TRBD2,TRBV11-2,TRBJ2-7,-,TGTGCCAGCAGCTTAGATTATGGGAGCGGGGGGGACTCCGAGCAGTACTTC,CASSLDYGSGGDSEQYF
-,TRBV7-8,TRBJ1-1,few,TGTGCCAGCAGCTTAGTTAATACGGGCACTGAAGCTTTCTTT,CASSLVNTGTEAFF
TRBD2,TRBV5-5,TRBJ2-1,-,TGTGCCAGCAGCATAGCGGGAGGAGTCTACAATGAGCAGTTCTTC,CASSIAGGVYNEQFF
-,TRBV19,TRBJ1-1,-,TGTGCCAGTAGTTCGCGACCCTCGGGGAACACTGAAGCTTTCTTT,CASSSRPSGNTEAFF
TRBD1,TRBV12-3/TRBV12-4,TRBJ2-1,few,TGTGCCAGCAGGGACAGGGGGAAAAATGAGCAGTTCTTC,CASRDRGKNEQFF
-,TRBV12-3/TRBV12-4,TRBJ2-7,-,TGTGCCAGCAGTCCCTGGGGACATAGCTCCTACGAGCAGTACTTC,CASSPWGHSSYEQYF
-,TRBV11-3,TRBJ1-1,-,TGTGCCAGCAGCTTAGATGGGTCAGCTGAAGCTTTCTTT,CASSLDGSAEAFF
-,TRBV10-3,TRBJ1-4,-,TGTGCCATCAGTGATATTGATGAAAAACTGTTTTTT,CAISDIDEKLFF
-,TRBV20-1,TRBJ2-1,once,TGCAGTGCTTGGGAAGACTACGGCTATGATGAGCAGTTCTTC,CSAWEDYGYDEQFF
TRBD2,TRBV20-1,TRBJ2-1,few,TGCAGTGCTAGAGATCCAGGAAGTCGCTCGGGACTAGCCTACAATGAGCAGTTCTTC,CSARDPGSRSGLAYNEQFF
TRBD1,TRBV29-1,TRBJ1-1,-,TGCAGCGGAGGAGGGACAGGGTTCACTGAAGCTTTCTTT,CSGGGTGFTEAFF
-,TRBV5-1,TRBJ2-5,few,TGCGCCAGCAGCGCGGACGCCGTAATGGAGACCCAGTACTTC,CASSADAVMETQYF
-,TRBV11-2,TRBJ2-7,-,TGTGCCAGCAGGTTCGCAGACTACGAGCAGTACTTC,CASRFADYEQYF
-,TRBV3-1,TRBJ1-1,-,TGTGCCAGCAGCCAAGCCGCGGGGGCGAGGGGCACTGAAGCTTTCTTT,CASSQAAGARGTEAFF
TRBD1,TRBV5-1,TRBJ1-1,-,TGCGCCAGCAGCAGGAGACAGGGGGCGTATGGTGAAGCTTTCTTT,CASSRRQGAYGEAFF
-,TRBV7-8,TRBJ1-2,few,TGTGCCAGCAGCTTTCGGTTGAGCAGGGGCAACGGTAACTATGGCTACACCTTC,CASSFRLSRGNGNYGYTF
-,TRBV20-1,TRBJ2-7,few,TGCAGTGCCCGGGGGTGGGGGGAGGTTATGGACGAGCAGTACTTC,CSARGWGEVMDEQYF